This T cell receptor (beta chain) was obtained from a study of blood T cell repertoires in COVID-19 (dated by TCRdb to 2020 to 2021). Concerning the study at large: The collaborator samples originated in the United States, Italy and Spain and spanned the acute and convalescent phases of COVID-19. Subjects who had been exposed to COVID-19, were actively infected with it, or had recovered from it provided the deeply sampled blood TCRbeta repertoires that made up the dataset. Samples came from the ongoing ImmuneRACE study (first 160 participants) plus 1,254 subjects from 6 global collaborators. A freely available public database, intended as a resource for researchers studying the immune response to SARS-CoV-2, is where the repertoires were released. HLA class I and class II types, where available, came from metadata supplied by the sample provider rather than from assay-based typing. The prospective study material was composed of cDNA or gDNA derived from T cells, B-cell-depleted T cells, or PBMCs. The sample metadata nearly always contained a de-identified subject ID, COVID-19 status, age in years and sex.

Collaborating institutions collected whole blood in K2EDTA tubes following their own protocols. For TCRbeta analysis, collaborators shipped samples as frozen whole blood, isolated PBMCs, or DNA extracted from either of those sample types. The full study reports these points: The amount of clinical and demographic metadata varied by source and participant and was provided uncurated.

The immunoSEQ Assay, a bias-controlled multiplex PCR, was used to amplify TCRbeta CDR3 regions from genomic DNA. The original methods were these. The number of nucleated cells in each sample was estimated from the amplification of reference gene primers within the assay. Sequence reads were collapsed and filtered to measure the absolute abundance of every unique TCRbeta CDR3 rearrangement. For each sample, productive Simpson clonality was calculated by taking the square root of Simpson's diversity index across productive rearrangements. Not all clones reach the TCRdb copy of this immuneACCESS table, which keeps in-frame sequences only. Checked studies attribute under half of the gap to unresolved V genes and leave the rest unexplained. V, J and clone size are taken as reported in that table, and D and trimming were inferred from the DNA itself. In this sample the table shows some 210,000 clones, about 86% of which occur a single time. Less than 3% of the sample is held by the ten biggest clonotypes.

Regarding this clone: This receptor's antigen is unknown. No much larger clone exists at a distance of one base, and base qualities are not known.

CDR1 is given as LNHDA and CDR2 as SQIVND, both from the germline V gene (reference sequence). V is clipped by 4 bases and J by 6 bases, and the sequence between their germline boundaries is 15 bases long. The CDR3 has 14 amino acids, counting the end cysteine and phenylalanine. CDR3 DNA only is kept here, 42 bases in frame from base 1. This chain is built from TRBV19 and TRBJ1-2; TRBD1 is possibly the D segment (5 matching bases). The sequenced sample was peripheral blood. This TCR derives from a man between 45 and 60 years old with active or convalescent COVID-19. The nucleotide sequence reads TGTGCCAGTAGTAAGGCAGGGAAGTATGATGGCTACACCTTC. This yields the protein CASSKAGKYDGYTF.